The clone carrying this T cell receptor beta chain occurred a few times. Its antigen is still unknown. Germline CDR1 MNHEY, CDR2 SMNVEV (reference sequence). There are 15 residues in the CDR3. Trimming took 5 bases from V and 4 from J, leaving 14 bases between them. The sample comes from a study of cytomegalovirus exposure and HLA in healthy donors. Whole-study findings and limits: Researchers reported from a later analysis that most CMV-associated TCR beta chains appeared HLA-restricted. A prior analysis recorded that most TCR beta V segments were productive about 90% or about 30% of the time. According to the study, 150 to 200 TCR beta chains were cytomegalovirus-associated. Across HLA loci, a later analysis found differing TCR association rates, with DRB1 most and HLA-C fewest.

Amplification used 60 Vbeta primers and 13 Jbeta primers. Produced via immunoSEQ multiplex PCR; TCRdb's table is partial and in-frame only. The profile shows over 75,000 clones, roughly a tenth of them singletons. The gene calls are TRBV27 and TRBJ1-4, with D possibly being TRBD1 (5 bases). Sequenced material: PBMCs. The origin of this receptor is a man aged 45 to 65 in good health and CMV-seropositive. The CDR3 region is CASSTRGSGNEKLFF. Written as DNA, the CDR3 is TGTGCCAGCAGTACCCGGGGGTCGGGTAATGAAAAACTGTTTTTT.